A single sample is the source of the 5 T cell receptor beta chains below, sequenced in a study of cytomegalovirus exposure and HLA in healthy donors. The study ran its PCR with 60 Vbeta and 13 Jbeta primers. The table came from immunoSEQ multiplex PCR; TCRdb's copy has only in-frame clones and leaves some out. The data show hundreds of thousands of clones, about 80% seen once. Sequencing input: PBMCs. All receptors come from a man aged 35 to 55 in good health and CMV-seropositive.

The rearrangement links TRBV19 to TRBJ1-2; possibly TRBD1 for D (5 bases). Germline CDR1 reads LNHDA; CDR2 reads SQIVND (reference sequence). Trimming shortened V by 10 bases and J by 3 bases, and 18 bases separated the two germline ends. The CDR3 contains 14 residues. The CDR3 DNA follows: TGTGCCACTCTAGACAGCTCGACCGACTATGGCTACACCTTC. It codes for CATLDSSTDYGYTF.

The J gene is TRBJ2-3, the V gene TRBV18; D gene ambiguous. V was cut by 0 bases and J by 2 bases, with 9 bases left in between. This CDR3 comprises 15 residues. The V gene's germline CDR1 is KGHSH and CDR2 LQKENI. The CDR3 nucleotides are TGTGCCAGCTCACCACCCAATGACATCACAGATACGCAGTATTTT. It codes for CASSPPNDITDTQYF.

This chain joins TRBV7-9 and TRBJ1-5; 9 bases fit TRBD1. V was pared by 5 bases and J by 3 bases, with 5 bases of the junction left unmatched. This CDR3 contains 15 residues. Germline CDR1 is SEHNR and CDR2 is FQNEAQ (reference sequence). The CDR3 protein is CASSAGQGNNQPQHF. For the CDR3, the DNA is TGTGCCAGCAGCGCGGGACAGGGCAACAATCAGCCCCAGCATTTT.

The chain is built from TRBV4-2 and TRBJ1-4; TRBD1 might be the D (6 bases). The length of the CDR3 is 16 residues. From germline, CDR1 is LGHNA and CDR2 YNFKEQ. Trimming pared 0 bases from V and 1 base from J, leaving 9 bases between. The CDR3 protein is CASSQEGGGTNEKLFF. The CDR3 DNA sequence: TGTGCCAGCAGCCAAGAGGGAGGGGGAACTAATGAAAAACTGTTTTTT.

This rearrangement joins TRBV18 to TRBJ2-5; D gene ambiguous. V lost 1 base to trimming and J lost 4 bases, with 10 bases between them. CDR1 is KGHSH, CDR2 LQKENI, per germline. This CDR3 comprises 14 residues. The CDR3 DNA follows: TGTGCCAGCTCACCACTTCGAGGTTCAGAGACCCAGTACTTC. It encodes CASSPLRGSETQYF.